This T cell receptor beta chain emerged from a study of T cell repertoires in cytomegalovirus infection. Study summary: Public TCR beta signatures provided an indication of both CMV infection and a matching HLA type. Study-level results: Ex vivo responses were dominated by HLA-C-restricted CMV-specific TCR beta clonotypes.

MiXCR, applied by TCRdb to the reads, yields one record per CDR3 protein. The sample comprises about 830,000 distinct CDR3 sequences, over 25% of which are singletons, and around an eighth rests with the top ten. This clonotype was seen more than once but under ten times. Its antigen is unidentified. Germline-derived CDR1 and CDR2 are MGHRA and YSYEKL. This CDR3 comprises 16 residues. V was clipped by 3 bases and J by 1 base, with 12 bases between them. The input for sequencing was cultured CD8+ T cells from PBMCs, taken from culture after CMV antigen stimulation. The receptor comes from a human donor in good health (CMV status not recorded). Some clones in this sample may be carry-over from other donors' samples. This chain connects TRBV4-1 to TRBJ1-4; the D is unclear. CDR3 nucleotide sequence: TGCGCCAGCAGCCAGGCCCTACAATTAACTAATGAAAAACTGTTTTTT. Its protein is CASSQALQLTNEKLFF.